This T cell receptor beta chain stems from a study of blood T cell repertoires in COVID-19. Study-level background: In each case, the material was cDNA or gDNA derived from T cells, B-cell-depleted T cells, or PBMCs.

With V trimmed by 3 bases and J by 5 bases, 8 bases remained unmatched. The germline V gene encodes CDR1 SGHAT and CDR2 FQNNGV. The CDR3 covers 15 residues. Per the original data handling: Counts of nucleated cells, estimated from reference gene primer amplification, were obtained. TCRdb keeps only in-frame clones here, not all; method: immunoSEQ multiplex PCR. V, J and clone size derive from that table, while D and trimming were established from the DNA sequence. The sample lists some 190,000 clones; more than 75% were seen once. This clone occurred many times. The V call is TRBV11-2, the J call TRBJ1-2; 8 nucleotides match TRBD1. The TCR sequence derives from a person between 70 and 80 years old with COVID-19, enrolled during active disease. The material sequenced was peripheral blood. CDR3 amino acids: CASSFGQGPSYGYTF. As DNA, the CDR3 is TGTGCCAGCAGCTTCGGACAGGGCCCTTCTTATGGCTACACCTTC.